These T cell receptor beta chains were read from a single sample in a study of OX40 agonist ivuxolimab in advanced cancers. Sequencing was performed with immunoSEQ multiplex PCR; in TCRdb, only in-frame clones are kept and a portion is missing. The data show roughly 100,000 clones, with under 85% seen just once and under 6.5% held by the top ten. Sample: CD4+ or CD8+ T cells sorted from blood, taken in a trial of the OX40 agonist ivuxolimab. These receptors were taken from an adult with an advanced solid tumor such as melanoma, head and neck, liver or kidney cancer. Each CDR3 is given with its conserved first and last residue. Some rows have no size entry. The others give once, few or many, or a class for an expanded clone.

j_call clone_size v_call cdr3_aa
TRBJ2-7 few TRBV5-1 CASSVQRSSYEQYF
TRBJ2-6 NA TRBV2 CASSAGAGGANVLTF
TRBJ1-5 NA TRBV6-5 CASSYSAYNQPQHF
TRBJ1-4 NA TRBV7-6 CASSRQATNEKLFF
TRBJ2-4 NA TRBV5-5 CASSLSPNIQYF
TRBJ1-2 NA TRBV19 CASSTDRGPALGYTF
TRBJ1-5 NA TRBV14 CASSQDMAQPQHF
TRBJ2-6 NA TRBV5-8 CASSRRGPGANVLTF
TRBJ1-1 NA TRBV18 CASSPPARPLQAFF
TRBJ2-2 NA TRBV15 CATSRDLTGELFF
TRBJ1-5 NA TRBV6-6 CASSYVNQPQHF
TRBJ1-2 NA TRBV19 CASSLSQGIVYGYTF
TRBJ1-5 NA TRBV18 CASSPTSGGVRDQPQHF
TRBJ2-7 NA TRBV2 CASSEPRTSYEQYF
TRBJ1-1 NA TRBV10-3 CAISGLPGQGSTEAFF
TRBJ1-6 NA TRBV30 CAWSYREGDNSPLHF
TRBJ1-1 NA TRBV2 CASSVGVNTEAFF
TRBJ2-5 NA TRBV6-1 CASSDYGQAQETQYF
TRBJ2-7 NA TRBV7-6 CASSKRDRASEEQYF
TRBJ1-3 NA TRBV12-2 CASRLAGTGVFSGNTIYF
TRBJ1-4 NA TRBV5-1 CASSPGRGNEKLFF
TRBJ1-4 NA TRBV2 CASGLTGSTNEKLFF
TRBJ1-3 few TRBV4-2 CASSQTLSSGNTIYF
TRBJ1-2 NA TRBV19 CASSTRTGGSFSYGYTF
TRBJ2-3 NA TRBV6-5 CASSYGTGVADTQYF
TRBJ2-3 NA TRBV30 CAWSVDPHTQYF
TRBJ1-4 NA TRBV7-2 CASSLGLGREKLFF
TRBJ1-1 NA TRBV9 CASSATQNTEAFF
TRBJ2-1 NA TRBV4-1 CASSQVIDNEQFF
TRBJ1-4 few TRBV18 CASSPKGQAVATNEKLFF
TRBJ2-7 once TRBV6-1 CASSVAVVGYEQYF
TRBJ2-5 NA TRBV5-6 CASAAGIQETQYF
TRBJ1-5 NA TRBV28 CATLGGMKMSNQPQHF
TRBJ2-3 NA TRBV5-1 CASSLGSGSDTQYF
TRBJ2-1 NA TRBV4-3 CASSQDRASSYNEQFF
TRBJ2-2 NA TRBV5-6 CASSLVRVAGLNTGELFF
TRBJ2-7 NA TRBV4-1 CASSQSVPYEQYF